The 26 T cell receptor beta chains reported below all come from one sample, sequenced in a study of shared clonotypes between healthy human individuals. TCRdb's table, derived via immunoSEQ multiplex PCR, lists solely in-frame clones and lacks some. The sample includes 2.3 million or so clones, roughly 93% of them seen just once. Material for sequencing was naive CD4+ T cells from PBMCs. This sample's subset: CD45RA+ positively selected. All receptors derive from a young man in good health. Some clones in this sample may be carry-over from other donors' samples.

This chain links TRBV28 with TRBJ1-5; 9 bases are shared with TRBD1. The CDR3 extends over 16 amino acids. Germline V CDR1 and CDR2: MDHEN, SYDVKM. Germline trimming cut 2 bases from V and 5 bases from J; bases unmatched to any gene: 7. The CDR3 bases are TGTGCCAGCAGTTTACGAATGGGACAGGGAGATCAGCCCCAGCATTTT. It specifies CASSLRMGQGDQPQHF.

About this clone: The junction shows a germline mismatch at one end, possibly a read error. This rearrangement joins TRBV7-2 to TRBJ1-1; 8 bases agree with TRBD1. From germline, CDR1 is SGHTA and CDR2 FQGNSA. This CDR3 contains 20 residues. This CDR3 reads CASSLAGIWKDRAMNTEAFF. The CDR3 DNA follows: TGTGCCAGCAGCCTAGCGGGGATATGGAAGGACAGGGCGATGAACACTGAAGCTTTCTTT.

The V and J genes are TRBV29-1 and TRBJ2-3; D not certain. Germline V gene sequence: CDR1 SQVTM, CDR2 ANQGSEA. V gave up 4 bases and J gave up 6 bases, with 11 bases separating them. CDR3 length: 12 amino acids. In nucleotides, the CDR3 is TGCAGCGTTGTCGGCCTAGGGGATACGCAGTATTTT. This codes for CSVVGLGDTQYF.

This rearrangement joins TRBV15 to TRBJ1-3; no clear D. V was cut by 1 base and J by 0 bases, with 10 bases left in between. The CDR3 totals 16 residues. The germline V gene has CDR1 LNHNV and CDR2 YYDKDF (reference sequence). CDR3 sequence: CATSRAWRISGNTIYF. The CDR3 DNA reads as TGTGCCACCAGCAGAGCCTGGCGAATCTCTGGAAACACCATATATTTT.

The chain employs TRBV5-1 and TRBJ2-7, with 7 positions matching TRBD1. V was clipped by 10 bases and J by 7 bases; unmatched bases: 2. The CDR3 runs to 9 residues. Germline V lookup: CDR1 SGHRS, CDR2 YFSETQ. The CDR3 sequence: CAPRGEQYF. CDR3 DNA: TGCGCCCCCAGGGGGGAGCAGTACTTC.

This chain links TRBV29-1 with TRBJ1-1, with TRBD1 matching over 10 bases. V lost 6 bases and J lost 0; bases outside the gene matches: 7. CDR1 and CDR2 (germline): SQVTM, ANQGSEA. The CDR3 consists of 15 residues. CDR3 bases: TGCAGCGTCCCCGGGACAGGGGTTATGAACACTGAAGCTTTCTTT. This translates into CSVPGTGVMNTEAFF.

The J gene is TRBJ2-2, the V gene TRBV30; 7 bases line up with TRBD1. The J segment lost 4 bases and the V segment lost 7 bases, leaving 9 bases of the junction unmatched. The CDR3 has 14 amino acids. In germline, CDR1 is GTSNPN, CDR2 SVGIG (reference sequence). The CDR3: CASLTGTGTGELFF. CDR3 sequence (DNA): TGTGCCTCCCTGACAGGGACGGGCACCGGGGAGCTGTTTTTT.

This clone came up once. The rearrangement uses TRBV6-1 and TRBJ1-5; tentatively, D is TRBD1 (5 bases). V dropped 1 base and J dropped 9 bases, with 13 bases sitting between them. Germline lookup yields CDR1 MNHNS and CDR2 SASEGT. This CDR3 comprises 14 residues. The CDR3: CASSEGDGSGPQHF. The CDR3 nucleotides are TGTGCCAGCAGTGAAGGGGACGGGTCGGGGCCCCAGCATTTT.

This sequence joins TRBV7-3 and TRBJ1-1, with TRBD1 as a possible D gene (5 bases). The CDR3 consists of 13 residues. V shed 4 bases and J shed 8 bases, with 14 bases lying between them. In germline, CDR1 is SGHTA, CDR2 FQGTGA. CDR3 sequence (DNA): TGTGCCAGCAGCTCAGGGACGGGGGACGAAGCTTTCTTT. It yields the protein CASSSGTGDEAFF.

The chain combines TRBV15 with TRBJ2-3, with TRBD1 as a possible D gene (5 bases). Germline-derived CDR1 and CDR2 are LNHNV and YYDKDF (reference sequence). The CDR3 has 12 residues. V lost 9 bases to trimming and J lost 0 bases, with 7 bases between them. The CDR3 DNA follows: TGTGCCACGAGACAGAGCACAGATACGCAGTATTTT. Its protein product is CATRQSTDTQYF.

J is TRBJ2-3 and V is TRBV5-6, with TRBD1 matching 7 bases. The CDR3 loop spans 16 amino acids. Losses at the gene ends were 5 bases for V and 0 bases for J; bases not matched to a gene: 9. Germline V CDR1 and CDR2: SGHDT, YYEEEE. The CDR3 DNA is TGTGCCAGCAGATACGCCACAGGGGTTAGCACAGATACGCAGTATTTT. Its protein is CASRYATGVSTDTQYF.

CDR3 bases: TGTGCCAGCAGCGAAACCGGACTAGCGGGAGCCGGGGAGCTGTTTTTT. This sequence encodes CASSETGLAGAGELFF. The V gene is TRBV6-6, the J gene TRBJ2-2, with 13 positions matching TRBD2. The germline V gene encodes CDR1 MNHNY and CDR2 SVGAGI (reference sequence). J lost 6 bases, V lost 6 bases, and 7 bases had no gene match. This CDR3 spans 16 amino acids.

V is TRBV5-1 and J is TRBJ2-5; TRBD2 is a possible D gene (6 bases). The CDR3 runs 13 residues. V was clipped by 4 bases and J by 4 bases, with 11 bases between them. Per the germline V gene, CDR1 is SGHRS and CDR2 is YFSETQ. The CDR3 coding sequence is TGCGCCAGCAGCATCGGGGGAATAGAGACCCAGTACTTC. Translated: CASSIGGIETQYF.

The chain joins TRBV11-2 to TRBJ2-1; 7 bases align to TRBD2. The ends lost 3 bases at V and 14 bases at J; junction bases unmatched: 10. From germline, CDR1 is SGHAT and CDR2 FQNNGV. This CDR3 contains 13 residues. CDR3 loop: CASSLATSEGEFF. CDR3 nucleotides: TGTGCCAGCAGCTTGGCCACTAGCGAGGGTGAGTTCTTC. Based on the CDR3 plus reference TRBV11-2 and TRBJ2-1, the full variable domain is EAGVAQSPRYKIIEKRQSVAFWCNPISGHATLYWYQQILGQGPKLLIQFQNNGVVDDSQLPKDRFSAERLKGVDSTLKIQPAKLEDSAVYLCASSLATSEGEFFGPGTRLTVL.

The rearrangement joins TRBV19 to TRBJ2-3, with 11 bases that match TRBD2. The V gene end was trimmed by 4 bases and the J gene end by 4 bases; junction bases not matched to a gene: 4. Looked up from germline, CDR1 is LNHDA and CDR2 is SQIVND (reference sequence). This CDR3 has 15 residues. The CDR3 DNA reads TGTGCCAGTAGTACTACTAGCGGGAGACCAGATACGCAGTATTTT. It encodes CASSTTSGRPDTQYF.

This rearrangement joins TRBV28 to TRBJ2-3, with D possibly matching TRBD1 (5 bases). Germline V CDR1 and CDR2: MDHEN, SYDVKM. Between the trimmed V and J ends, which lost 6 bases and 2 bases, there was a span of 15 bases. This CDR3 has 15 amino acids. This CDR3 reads CASRGQTSPTDTQYF. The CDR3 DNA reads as TGTGCCAGCAGGGGGCAGACATCCCCCACAGATACGCAGTATTTT.

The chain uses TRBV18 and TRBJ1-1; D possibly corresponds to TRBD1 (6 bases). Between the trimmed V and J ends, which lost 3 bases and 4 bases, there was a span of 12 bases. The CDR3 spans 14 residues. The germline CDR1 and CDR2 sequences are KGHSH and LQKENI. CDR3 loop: CASSPGAGGTEAFF. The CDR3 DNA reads TGTGCCAGCTCACCGGGGGCAGGAGGCACTGAAGCTTTCTTT. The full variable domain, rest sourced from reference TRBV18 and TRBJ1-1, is NAGVMQNPRHLVRRRGQEARLRCSPMKGHSHVYWYRQLPEEGLKFMVYLQKENIIDESGMPKERFSAEFPKEGPSILRIQQVVRGDSAAYFCASSPGAGGTEAFFGQGTRLTVV.

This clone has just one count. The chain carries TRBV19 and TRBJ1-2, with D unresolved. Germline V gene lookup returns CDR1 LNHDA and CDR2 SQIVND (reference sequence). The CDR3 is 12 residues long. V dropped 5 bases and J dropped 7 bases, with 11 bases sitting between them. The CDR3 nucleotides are TGTGCCAGTAGTGCTCTTTCGGGTGGCTACACCTTC. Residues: CASSALSGGYTF.

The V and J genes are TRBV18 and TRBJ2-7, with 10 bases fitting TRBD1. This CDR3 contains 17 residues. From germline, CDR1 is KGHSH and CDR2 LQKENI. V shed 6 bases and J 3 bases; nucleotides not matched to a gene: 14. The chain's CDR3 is CASSTLQIGTGDYEQYF. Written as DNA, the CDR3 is TGTGCCAGCTCGACGCTTCAAATCGGGACAGGGGACTACGAGCAGTACTTC. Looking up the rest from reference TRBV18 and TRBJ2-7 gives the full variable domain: NAGVMQNPRHLVRRRGQEARLRCSPMKGHSHVYWYRQLPEEGLKFMVYLQKENIIDESGMPKERFSAEFPKEGPSILRIQQVVRGDSAAYFCASSTLQIGTGDYEQYFGPGTRLTVT.

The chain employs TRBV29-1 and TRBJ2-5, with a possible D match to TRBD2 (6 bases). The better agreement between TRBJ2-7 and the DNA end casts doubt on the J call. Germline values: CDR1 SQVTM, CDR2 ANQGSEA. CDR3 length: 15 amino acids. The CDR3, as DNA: TGCAGCGTCCTACCGGAGGGCAGACCCTCCTACGAGCAGTACTTC. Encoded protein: CSVLPEGRPSYEQYF.

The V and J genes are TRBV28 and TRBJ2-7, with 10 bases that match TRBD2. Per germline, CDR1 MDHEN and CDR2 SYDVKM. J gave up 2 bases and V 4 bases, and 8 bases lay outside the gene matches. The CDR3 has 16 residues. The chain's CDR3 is CASSSTGLARPYEQYF. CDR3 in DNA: TGTGCCAGCAGTTCCACGGGACTAGCGAGACCCTACGAGCAGTACTTC.

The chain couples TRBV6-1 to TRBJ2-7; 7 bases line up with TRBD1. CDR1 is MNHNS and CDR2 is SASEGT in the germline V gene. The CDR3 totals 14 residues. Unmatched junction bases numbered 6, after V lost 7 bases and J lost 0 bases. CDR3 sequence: CASTSRGSSYEQYF. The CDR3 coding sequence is TGTGCCAGCACGAGCAGGGGGTCCTCCTACGAGCAGTACTTC.

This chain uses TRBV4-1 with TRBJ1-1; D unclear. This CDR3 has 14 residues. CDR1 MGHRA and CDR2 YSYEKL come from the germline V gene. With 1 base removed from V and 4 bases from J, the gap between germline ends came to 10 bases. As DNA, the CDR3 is TGCGCCAGCAGCCAAGTTTTGGTGGCCACTGAAGCTTTCTTT. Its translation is CASSQVLVATEAFF.

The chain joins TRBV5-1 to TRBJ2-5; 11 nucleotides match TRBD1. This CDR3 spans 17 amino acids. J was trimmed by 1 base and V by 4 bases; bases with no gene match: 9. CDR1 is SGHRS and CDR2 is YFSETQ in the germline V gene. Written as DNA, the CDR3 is TGCGCCAGCAGCCCGTCGCCCGGGACAGGGGGCCAAGAGACCCAGTACTTC. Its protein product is CASSPSPGTGGQETQYF.

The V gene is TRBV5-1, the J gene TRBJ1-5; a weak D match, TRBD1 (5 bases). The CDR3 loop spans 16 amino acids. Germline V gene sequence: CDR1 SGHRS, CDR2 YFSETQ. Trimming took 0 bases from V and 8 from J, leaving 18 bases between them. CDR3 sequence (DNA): TGCGCCAGCAGCTTGGGAGAAAGGGGAGGCGGGGAGCCCCAGCATTTT. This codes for CASSLGERGGGEPQHF.

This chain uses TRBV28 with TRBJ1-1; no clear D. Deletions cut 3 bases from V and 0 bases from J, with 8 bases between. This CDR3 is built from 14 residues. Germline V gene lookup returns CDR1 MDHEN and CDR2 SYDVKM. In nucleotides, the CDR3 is TGTGCCAGCAGTTTGTGGCGGCTGAACACTGAAGCTTTCTTT. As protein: CASSLWRLNTEAFF.